This is a list of T cell receptor beta chains from one sample in a study of patients and donors after allogeneic stem cell transplantation. TCRdb used MiXCR to reprocess the RT-PCR reads, holding one entry per CDR3 protein. Of 150,000 to 200,000 distinct CDR3 sequences in the sample, roughly 30% were seen once. The material sequenced was blood, either unsorted or a sorted T cell fraction (not recorded which). These receptors were obtained from a human donor who was either an allogeneic HSCT recipient or a stem cell or donor lymphocyte infusion donor (not recorded which). It is not recorded whose cells these are; they may come from a transplant donor. The CDR3 runs from the conserved cysteine through the conserved F or W. D genes are given only for firm matches. Only some rows state a clone size, as once, few, many or a class for expanded clones.

TRBV29-1,.,.,TRBJ2-7,CSVAPSGSGSYEQYF,TGCAGCGTTGCTCCCTCGGGTAGCGGCTCCTACGAGCAGTACTTC
TRBV6-2/TRBV6-3,.,.,TRBJ1-5,CASSRAAHSNQPQHF,TGTGCCAGCAGTCGCGCCGCCCATAGCAATCAGCCCCAGCATTTT
TRBV24-1,.,.,TRBJ2-5,CATSALQGSQETQYF,TGTGCCACCAGTGCCCTACAGGGCTCCCAAGAGACCCAGTACTTC
TRBV6-5,few,.,TRBJ2-7,CASSGDGDYEQYF,TGTGCCAGCAGTGGGGACGGTGACTACGAGCAGTACTTC
TRBV10-3,few,.,TRBJ1-2,CAIMTLPSQGLYGYTF,TGTGCCATCATGACCCTCCCCTCTCAGGGGCTCTATGGCTACACCTTC
TRBV7-2,.,.,TRBJ2-5,CASSLQGTQYF,TGTGCCAGCAGCTTACAGGGGACCCAGTACTTC
TRBV12-3/TRBV12-4,.,.,TRBJ2-3,CASSLGIGTDTQYF,TGTGCCAGCAGTTTAGGGATCGGCACAGATACGCAGTATTTT
TRBV5-1,.,.,TRBJ2-6,CASSAGASGANVLTF,TGCGCCAGCAGCGCAGGGGCCTCTGGGGCCAACGTCCTGACTTTC
TRBV9,many,.,TRBJ1-1,CASSVGNFGTEAFF,TGTGCCAGCAGCGTGGGGAACTTCGGCACTGAAGCTTTCTTT
TRBV6-5,.,.,TRBJ1-1,CASSYGTAVTEAFF,TGTGCCAGCAGTTATGGGACCGCTGTCACTGAAGCTTTCTTT
TRBV20-1,many,.,TRBJ1-1,CSARARGGYTEAFF,TGCAGTGCTAGGGCTAGGGGAGGTTACACTGAAGCTTTCTTT
TRBV12-3/TRBV12-4,many,.,TRBJ1-5,CASSFLSNQPQHF,TGTGCCAGCAGTTTTTTGAGCAATCAGCCCCAGCATTTT
TRBV7-9,.,.,TRBJ2-5,CASSLREPNSTGETQYF,TGTGCCAGCAGCTTAAGGGAGCCAAATTCAACCGGGGAGACCCAGTACTTC
TRBV20-1,.,.,TRBJ1-2,CSARSPYGYTF,TGCAGTGCTCGGTCCCCCTATGGCTACACCTTC
TRBV29-1,.,.,TRBJ2-2,CSVRGQEGTGELFF,TGCAGCGTTAGGGGACAAGAGGGGACCGGGGAGCTGTTTTTT
TRBV6-5,few,.,TRBJ2-7,CASMSMYEQYF,TGTGCCAGCATGAGTATGTACGAGCAGTACTTC
TRBV12-3/TRBV12-4,many,.,TRBJ1-1,CASSLSPIGNTEAFF,TGTGCCAGCAGTTTGTCCCCCATTGGAAACACTGAAGCTTTCTTT
TRBV28,once,.,TRBJ2-5,CASSGVQETQYF,TGTGCCAGCAGCGGGGTCCAAGAGACCCAGTACTTC
TRBV7-2,few,.,TRBJ1-5,CASSLMGPQHF,TGTGCCAGCAGCTTAATGGGACCCCAGCATTTT
TRBV27,few,.,TRBJ1-1,CASRRLDGYHTEAFF,TGTGCCAGCCGTAGGCTGGACGGGTACCACACTGAAGCTTTCTTT